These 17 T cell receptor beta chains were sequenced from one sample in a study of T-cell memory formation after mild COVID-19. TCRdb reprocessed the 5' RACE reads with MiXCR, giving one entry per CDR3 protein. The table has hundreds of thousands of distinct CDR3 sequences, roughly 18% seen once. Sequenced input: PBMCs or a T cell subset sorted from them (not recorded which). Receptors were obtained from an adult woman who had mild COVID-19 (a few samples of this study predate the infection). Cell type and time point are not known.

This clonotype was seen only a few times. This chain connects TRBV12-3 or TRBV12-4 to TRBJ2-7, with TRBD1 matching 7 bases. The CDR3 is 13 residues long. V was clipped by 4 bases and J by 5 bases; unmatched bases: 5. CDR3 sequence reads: CASSSQGSHEQYF. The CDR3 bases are TGTGCCAGCAGTTCACAGGGGAGCCACGAGCAGTACTTC.

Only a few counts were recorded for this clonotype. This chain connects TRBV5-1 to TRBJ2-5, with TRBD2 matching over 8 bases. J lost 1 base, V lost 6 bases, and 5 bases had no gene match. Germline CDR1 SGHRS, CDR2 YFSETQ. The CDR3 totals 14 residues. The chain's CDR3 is CASTGGEVQETQYF. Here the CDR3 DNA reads TGCGCCAGCACCGGGGGGGAAGTCCAAGAGACCCAGTACTTC.

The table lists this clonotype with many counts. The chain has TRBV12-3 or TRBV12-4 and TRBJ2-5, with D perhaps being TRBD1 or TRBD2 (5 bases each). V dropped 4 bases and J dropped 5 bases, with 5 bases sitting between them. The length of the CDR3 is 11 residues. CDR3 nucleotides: TGTGCCAGCAGTTGGGGGGAGACCCAGTACTTC. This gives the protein CASSWGETQYF.

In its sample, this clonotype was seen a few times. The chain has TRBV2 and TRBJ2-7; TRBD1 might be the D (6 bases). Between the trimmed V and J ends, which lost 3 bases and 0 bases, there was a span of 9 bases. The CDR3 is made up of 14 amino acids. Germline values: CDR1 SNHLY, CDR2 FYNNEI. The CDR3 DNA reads TGTGCCAGCAGTGATCAGGGGATCTCCTACGAGCAGTACTTC. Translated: CASSDQGISYEQYF.

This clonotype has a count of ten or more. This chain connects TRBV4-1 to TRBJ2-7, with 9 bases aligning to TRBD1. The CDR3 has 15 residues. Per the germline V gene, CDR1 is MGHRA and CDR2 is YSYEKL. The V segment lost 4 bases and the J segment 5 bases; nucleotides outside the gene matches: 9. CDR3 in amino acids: CASSPLPGQGNEQYF. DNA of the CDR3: TGCGCCAGCAGCCCCCTTCCGGGACAGGGAAACGAGCAGTACTTC.

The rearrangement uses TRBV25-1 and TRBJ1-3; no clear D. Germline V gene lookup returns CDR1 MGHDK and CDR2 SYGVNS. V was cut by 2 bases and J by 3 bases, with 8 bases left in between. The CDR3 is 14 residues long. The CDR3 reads CASSEHGYGNTIYF. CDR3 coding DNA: TGTGCCAGCAGTGAACACGGCTATGGAAACACCATATATTTT. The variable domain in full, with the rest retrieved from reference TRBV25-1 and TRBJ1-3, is EADIYQTPRYLVIGTGKKITLECSQTMGHDKMYWYQQDPGMELHLIHYSYGVNSTEKGDLSSESTVSRIRTEHFPLTLESARPSHTSQYLCASSEHGYGNTIYFGEGSWLTVV.

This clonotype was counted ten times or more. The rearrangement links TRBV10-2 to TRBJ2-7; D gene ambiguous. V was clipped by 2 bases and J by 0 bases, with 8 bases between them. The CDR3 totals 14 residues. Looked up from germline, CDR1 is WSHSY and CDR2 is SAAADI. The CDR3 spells CASSEPSYSYEQYF. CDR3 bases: TGCGCCAGCAGTGAGCCGAGTTACTCCTACGAGCAGTACTTC.

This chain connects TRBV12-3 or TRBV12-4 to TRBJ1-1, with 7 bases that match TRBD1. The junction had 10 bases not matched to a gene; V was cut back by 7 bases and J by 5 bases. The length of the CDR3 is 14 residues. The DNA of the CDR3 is TGTGCCAGCATCTCAGGGGGTGTGGGGACTGAAGCTTTCTTT. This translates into CASISGGVGTEAFF.

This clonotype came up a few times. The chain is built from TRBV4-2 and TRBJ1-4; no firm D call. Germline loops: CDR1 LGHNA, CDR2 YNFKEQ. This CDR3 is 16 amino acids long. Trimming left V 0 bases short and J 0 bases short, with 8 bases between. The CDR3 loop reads CASSQDLATTNEKLFF. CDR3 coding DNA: TGTGCCAGCAGCCAAGATCTGGCCACAACTAATGAAAAACTGTTTTTT.

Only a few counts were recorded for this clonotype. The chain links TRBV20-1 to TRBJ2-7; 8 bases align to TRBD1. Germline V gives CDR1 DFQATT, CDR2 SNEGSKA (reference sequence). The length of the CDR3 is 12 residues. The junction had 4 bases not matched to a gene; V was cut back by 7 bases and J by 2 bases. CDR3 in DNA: TGCAGTGGGGGACAGGCGGCCTACGAGCAGTACTTC. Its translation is CSGGQAAYEQYF.

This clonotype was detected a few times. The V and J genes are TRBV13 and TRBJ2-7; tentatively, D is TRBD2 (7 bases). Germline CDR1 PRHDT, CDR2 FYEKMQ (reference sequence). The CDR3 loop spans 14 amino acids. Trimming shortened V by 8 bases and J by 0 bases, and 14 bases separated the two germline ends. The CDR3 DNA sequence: TGTGCCAGCCGTGCGGGGGCACGCTCCTACGAGCAGTACTTC. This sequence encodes CASRAGARSYEQYF.

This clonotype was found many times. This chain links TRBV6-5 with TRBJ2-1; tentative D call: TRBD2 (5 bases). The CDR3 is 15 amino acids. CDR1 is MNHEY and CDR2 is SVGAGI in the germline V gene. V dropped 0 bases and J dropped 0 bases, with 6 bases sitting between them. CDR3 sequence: CASSYSGSSYNEQFF. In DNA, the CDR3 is TGTGCCAGCAGTTACTCAGGGAGCTCCTACAATGAGCAGTTCTTC.

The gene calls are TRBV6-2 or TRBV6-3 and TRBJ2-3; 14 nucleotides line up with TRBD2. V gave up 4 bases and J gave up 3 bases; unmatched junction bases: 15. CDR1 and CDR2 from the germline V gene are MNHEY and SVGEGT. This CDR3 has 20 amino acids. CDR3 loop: CASSSTHRGLAGGSTDTQYF. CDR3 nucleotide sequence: TGTGCCAGCAGTTCTACTCACCGTGGACTAGCGGGAGGAAGTACAGATACGCAGTATTTT.

The CDR3 coding sequence is TGTGCCAGCAGCTTGGGCTGGGCCCCCTACAATGAGCAGTTCTTC. Amino acids: CASSLGWAPYNEQFF. The gene calls are TRBV5-6 and TRBJ2-1; no clear D gene. The CDR3 spans 15 residues. Per germline, CDR1 SGHDT and CDR2 YYEEEE. V was trimmed by 0 bases and J by 2 bases, leaving 9 bases between them. The full variable domain, in which reference TRBV5-6 and TRBJ2-1 provide the parts outside the CDR3, is DAGVTQSPTHLIKTRGQQVTLRCSPKSGHDTVSWYQQALGQGPQFIFQYYEEEERQRGNFPDRFSGHQFPNYSSELNVNALLLGDSALYLCASSLGWAPYNEQFFGPGTRLTVL.

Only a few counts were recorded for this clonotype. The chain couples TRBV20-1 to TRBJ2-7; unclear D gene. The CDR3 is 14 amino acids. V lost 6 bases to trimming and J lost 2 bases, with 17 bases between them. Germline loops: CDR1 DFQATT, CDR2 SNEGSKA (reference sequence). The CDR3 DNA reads TGCAGTGCCCATCTCCCAGGTTTTACCTACGAGCAGTACTTC. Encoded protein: CSAHLPGFTYEQYF.

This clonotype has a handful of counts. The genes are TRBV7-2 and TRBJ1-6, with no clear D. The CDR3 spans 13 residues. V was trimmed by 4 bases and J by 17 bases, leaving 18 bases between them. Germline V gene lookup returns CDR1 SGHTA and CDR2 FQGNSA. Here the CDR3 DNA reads TGTGCCAGCAGCTCCCTAGCCCCTCTGAGGATCCACTTT. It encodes CASSSLAPLRIHF. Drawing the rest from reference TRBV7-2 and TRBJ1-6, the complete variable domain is GAGVSQSPSNKVTEKGKDVELRCDPISGHTALYWYRQSLGQGLEFLIYFQGNSAPDKSGLPSDRFSAERTGGSVSTLTIQRTQQEDSAVYLCASSSLAPLRIHFGNGTRLTVT.

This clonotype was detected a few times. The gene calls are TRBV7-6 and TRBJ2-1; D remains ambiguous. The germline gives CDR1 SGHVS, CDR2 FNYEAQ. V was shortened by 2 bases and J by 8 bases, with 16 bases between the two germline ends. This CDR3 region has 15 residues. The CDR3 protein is CASSLKAVFKDEQFF. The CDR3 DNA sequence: TGTGCCAGCAGCTTAAAAGCCGTTTTTAAGGATGAGCAGTTCTTC.